This TCR beta chain was identified in a study of blood T cell repertoires in COVID-19. Across the study: T cells, B-cell-depleted T cells, or PBMCs provided the cDNA or gDNA that served as material.

Authors' data handling: From reference gene primer amplification, estimates of nucleated cell counts were derived. Using immunoSEQ multiplex PCR, the repertoire was profiled, and TCRdb retains in-frame clones only, with some absent. The D gene and trimming were derived from the DNA, and the V and J assignments and clone size from that table. This sample has 86,000 or so clones, with more than 75% found just once. Germline assignment: CDR1 SGHTA and CDR2 FQGNSA. The CDR3 runs 16 residues. Trimming cost V 5 bases and J 6 bases; bases outside gene matches: 12. The sequenced sample was peripheral blood. This chain connects TRBV7-2 to TRBJ2-3, with 9 bases identical to TRBD2. The TCR sequence derives from a woman older than 75 with acute or convalescent COVID-19. The CDR3 nucleotides are TGTGCCAGCAGCCCCCAGACTAGCGGCCGCTTGGATACGCAGTATTTT. Translated: CASSPQTSGRLDTQYF.